The rows below give T cell receptor beta chains drawn from one sample of a study of cytomegalovirus exposure and HLA in healthy donors. Some clones are missing from TCRdb's copy, which holds only in-frame ones; the method was immunoSEQ multiplex PCR. The table lists 150,000 to 200,000 clones, more than 65% of them singletons. Sequenced input: PBMCs. All receptors derive from a woman aged 30 to 39 in good health and CMV-seronegative. CDR3s include the opening cysteine and the closing phenylalanine or tryptophan. The D gene is left open where the match is weak. The size field is filled for only some rows; it gives once, few, many or a size class.

NA	TRBV7-9	TRBJ2-5	NA	CASRVHSETQYF	TGTGCCAGCAGGGTCCACTCCGAGACCCAGTACTTC
NA	TRBV19	TRBJ2-2	TRBD2	CASRSVGGRITGELFF	TGTGCCAGTAGAAGCGTCGGCGGGAGAATCACCGGGGAGCTGTTTTTT
NA	TRBV5-1	TRBJ2-3	TRBD1	CASNSIPGQGAGGTQYF	TGCGCCAGCAACTCCATACCGGGACAGGGGGCCGGGGGAACGCAGTATTTT
NA	TRBV7-3	TRBJ2-1	TRBD2	CASSLWASGGAYNEQFF	TGTGCCAGCAGCTTATGGGCTAGCGGGGGGGCCTACAATGAGCAGTTCTTC
NA	TRBV29-1	TRBJ2-7	NA	CSVPGVSYEQYF	TGCAGCGTACCGGGGGTCTCCTACGAGCAGTACTTC
NA	TRBV6-1	TRBJ1-2	NA	CASVNYGYTF	TGTGCCAGCGTAAACTATGGCTACACCTTC
NA	TRBV5-8	TRBJ1-2	TRBD1	CASRDYRGGYTF	TGTGCCAGCAGGGATTACAGGGGCGGCTACACCTTC
NA	TRBV9	TRBJ2-7	NA	CASSNRPDTSYEQYF	TGTGCCAGCAGCAATCGACCTGACACGTCCTACGAGCAGTACTTC
NA	TRBV4-2	TRBJ2-2	TRBD1	CASSQGTGSTGELFF	TGTGCCAGCAGCCAAGGGACAGGATCCACCGGGGAGCTGTTTTTT
NA	TRBV9	TRBJ2-6	TRBD1	CASTFTGVAPSGANVLTF	TGTGCCAGCACCTTTACAGGGGTAGCCCCCTCTGGGGCCAACGTCCTGACTTTC
NA	TRBV11-3	TRBJ2-7	TRBD1	CASSLGGTGPYEQYF	TGTGCCAGCAGCTTGGGGGGGACAGGGCCGTACGAGCAGTACTTC
NA	TRBV11-2	TRBJ2-4	NA	CASSPLLAKNIQYF	TGTGCCAGCAGCCCTCTCCTAGCCAAAAACATTCAGTACTTC
NA	TRBV10-3	TRBJ2-5	TRBD2	CAISESGASGSFTETQYF	TGTGCCATCAGTGAGTCAGGGGCTAGCGGGAGCTTTACAGAGACCCAGTACTTC
NA	TRBV6-5	TRBJ1-1	NA	CASSYDRLDTEASF	TGTGCCAGCAGTTACGACAGGCTGGACACTGAAGCTTCCTTT
NA	TRBV10-3	TRBJ2-1	NA	CAITSRDSYNEQFF	TGTGCCATCACAAGTCGGGACTCCTACAATGAGCAGTTCTTC
NA	TRBV28	TRBJ1-2	NA	CASSWGLRAGYPF	TGTGCCAGCAGTTGGGGTTTGAGGGCCGGCTACCCCTTC
NA	TRBV27	TRBJ2-5	TRBD1	CASRVVQGTETQYF	TGTGCCAGCAGAGTAGTACAGGGGACGGAGACCCAGTACTTC
NA	TRBV6-5	TRBJ1-5	TRBD1	CASSRDSSNQPQHF	TGTGCCAGCTCCCGGGACAGTAGCAATCAGCCCCAGCATTTT
NA	TRBV5-1	TRBJ1-3	NA	CASSPNDRLGDTIYF	TGCGCCAGCAGCCCAAATGACAGGCTGGGAGACACCATATATTTT
NA	TRBV2	TRBJ2-6	NA	CASSVRTTSAGAGANVLTF	TGTGCCAGCAGTGTTCGGACAACCTCAGCAGGGGCTGGGGCCAACGTCCTGACTTTC
NA	TRBV11-1	TRBJ1-2	TRBD1	CASSPGQGRGYTF	TGTGCCAGCAGCCCCGGACAGGGGAGAGGCTACACCTTC
once	TRBV11-1	TRBJ2-2	TRBD2	CASSYIAGVYTGELFF	TGTGCCAGCAGCTACATAGCGGGGGTTTACACCGGGGAGCTGTTTTTT
NA	TRBV30	TRBJ1-1	TRBD1	CAWSADRVVTEAFF	TGTGCCTGGAGTGCGGACAGGGTAGTCACTGAAGCTTTCTTT
NA	TRBV5-1	TRBJ2-7	TRBD2	CASSRSRTSFDEQYF	TGCGCCAGCAGCCGATCCCGGACTAGCTTCGACGAGCAGTACTTC
NA	TRBV4-1	TRBJ2-7	NA	CASSREETGNEQYF	TGCGCCAGCAGCCGAGAGGAAACAGGCAACGAGCAGTACTTC
few	TRBV10-3	TRBJ1-1	NA	CAISEYRDGLNTEAFF	TGTGCCATCAGTGAGTACAGGGATGGGTTGAACACTGAAGCTTTCTTT
NA	TRBV6-1	TRBJ2-1	TRBD2	CASSGDSGSSDEQFF	TGTGCCAGCAGTGGGGATAGCGGGAGTTCCGATGAGCAGTTCTTC